This entry lists 10 T cell receptor beta chains sequenced from one sample in a study of blood T cell repertoires in COVID-19. The protocol was immunoSEQ multiplex PCR, while the TCRdb copy is restricted to in-frame clones and leaves out a portion. The data contain about 81,000 clones, about 84% of them singletons. Input material: peripheral blood. The receptors originated from a human donor in a cohort sampled during active COVID-19.

The rearrangement links TRBV6-6 to TRBJ1-2; D possibly corresponds to TRBD1 (6 bases). The V end lost 6 bases, the J end lost 4 bases, and 18 bases lay between the germline ends. The CDR3 length is 15 residues. Germline CDR1 MNHNY, CDR2 SVGAGI (reference sequence). The CDR3 spells CASRNTIKGVYGYTF. CDR3 DNA: TGTGCCAGCAGAAACACAATCAAGGGGGTCTATGGCTACACCTTC.

A single count supports this clone. The CDR3, as DNA: TGTGCCATCAGTCCCCAGGGGGCGTTTCAAGAGACCCAGTACTTC. This codes for CAISPQGAFQETQYF. The rearrangement joins TRBV10-3 to TRBJ2-5; 8 bases agree with TRBD1. This CDR3 contains 15 residues. Germline V CDR1 and CDR2: ENHRY, SYGVKD. With V trimmed by 5 bases and J by 2 bases, 7 bases remained unmatched.

The chain recombines TRBV27 with TRBJ2-5; D gene uncertain. The V end was cut by 8 bases, the J end by 2 bases, with 18 bases between. The germline V gene has CDR1 MNHEY and CDR2 SMNVEV (reference sequence). The CDR3 covers 15 residues. The CDR3 is CASCRNRPEQETQYF. The CDR3 nucleotides are TGTGCCAGCTGTCGTAACAGACCGGAACAAGAGACCCAGTACTTC.

The genes are TRBV5-1 and TRBJ1-1; no definite D call. Trimming pared 1 base from V and 4 bases from J, leaving 17 bases between. Germline CDR1 SGHRS, CDR2 YFSETQ. CDR3 size: 16 residues. The CDR3 protein is CASSLSSALTFTEAFF. The DNA for the CDR3 is TGCGCCAGCAGCTTGTCCTCCGCCCTGACTTTCACTGAAGCTTTCTTT.

The chain has TRBV27 and TRBJ1-5; a possible D gene is TRBD1 (5 bases). CDR1 and CDR2 from the germline V gene are MNHEY and SMNVEV (reference sequence). Trimming stripped 6 bases from V and 0 bases from J, with 15 bases between. The CDR3 extends over 16 amino acids. The CDR3 here is CASSPGLTISNQPQHF. The CDR3 region has the DNA TGTGCCAGCAGCCCGGGACTGACAATTAGCAATCAGCCCCAGCATTTT.

This clone was counted a single time. The V call is TRBV10-3, the J call TRBJ1-5; 7 bases map to TRBD1. V was clipped by 0 bases and J by 7 bases; unmatched bases: 6. The CDR3 spans 15 residues. The germline V gene encodes CDR1 ENHRY and CDR2 SYGVKD. CDR3 loop: CAISESETGIQPQHF. DNA for the CDR3: TGTGCCATCAGTGAGTCGGAGACAGGGATACAGCCCCAGCATTTT.

The J gene is TRBJ1-2, the V gene TRBV25-1; D is ambiguous. CDR1 MGHDK and CDR2 SYGVNS come from the germline V gene. This CDR3 region has 13 residues. Trimming cost V 4 bases and J 2 bases, with 8 bases left between them. The CDR3 nucleotides are TGTGCCAGCAGTGGATTGGAGAACTATGGCTACACCTTC. Translation: CASSGLENYGYTF.

The J gene is TRBJ2-1, the V gene TRBV7-9; the D gene is possibly TRBD1 (6 bases). The CDR3 length is 12 residues. Germline CDR1 reads SEHNR; CDR2 reads FQNEAQ (reference sequence). V lost 5 bases and J 10 bases, leaving 12 bases between the germline ends. CDR3 nucleotides: TGTGCCAGCAGCGCAGGGGTTTTAGAGCAGTTCTTC. Its translation is CASSAGVLEQFF.

This chain links TRBV6-6 with TRBJ1-2, with D perhaps TRBD1 (6 bases). The germline CDR1 and CDR2 sequences are MNHNY and SVGAGI (reference sequence). CDR3 length equals 14 residues. Trimming removed 4 bases at V and 2 bases at J, with 11 bases between. CDR3 in amino acids: CASSFLQGNYGYTF. The CDR3 DNA sequence: TGTGCCAGCAGTTTCCTACAGGGAAACTATGGCTACACCTTC.

The rearrangement links TRBV7-2 to TRBJ2-1; D unresolved. The V gene lost 1 base and the J gene lost 2 bases, with 9 bases spanning the gap. This CDR3 has 15 amino acids. The germline CDR1 and CDR2 sequences are SGHTA and FQGNSA. CDR3 nucleotides: TGTGCCAGCAGCTTAGACTCCTTAGCCTACAATGAGCAGTTCTTC. This gives the protein CASSLDSLAYNEQFF.